The next 18 T cell receptor beta chains were all read from a single sample in a study of OX40 agonist ivuxolimab in advanced cancers. Library preparation was by the immunoSEQ multiplex PCR assay. TCRdb re-hosts the immuneACCESS table, in-frame sequences only. Its copies lack some clones; in the studies checked, an unresolved V gene accounts for under half of them, and the cause for the rest is not known. This sample lists 40,000 to 60,000 clones; 88% were detected once. Less than 3.5% of the sample is in the top ten clones. The sample in question was CD4+ or CD8+ T cells sorted from blood, obtained in a trial of the OX40 agonist ivuxolimab. The receptors were gathered from an adult with an advanced solid tumor such as melanoma, head and neck, liver or kidney cancer.

The chain carries TRBV15 and TRBJ1-1; D remains unclear. Germline CDR1 LNHNV, CDR2 YYDKDF (reference sequence). Trimming took off 4 bases at V and 1 base at J, with 4 bases between the two ends. The CDR3 is 12 residues long. The CDR3 is CATSIENTEAFF. Written as DNA, the CDR3 is TGTGCCACCAGCATCGAGAACACTGAAGCTTTCTTT.

The CDR3 is CAWSYTDTQYF. CDR3 in DNA: TGTGCCTGGAGTTACACAGATACGCAGTATTTT. The chain carries TRBV30 and TRBJ2-3, with D hard to call. The CDR3 is made up of 11 amino acids. V lost 2 bases and J 2 bases, leaving 2 bases between the germline ends. Germline CDR1 GTSNPN, CDR2 SVGIG (reference sequence).

The chain employs TRBV27 and TRBJ2-5; unclear D gene. CDR3 length equals 13 residues. V was shortened by 3 bases and J by 9 bases, with 14 bases between the two germline ends. Per germline, CDR1 MNHEY and CDR2 SMNVEV (reference sequence). The CDR3 DNA follows: TGTGCCAGCAGTTTTGAAGACTCTCAGTCCCAGTACTTC. This translates into CASSFEDSQSQYF.

This rearrangement joins TRBV7-2 to TRBJ2-1; 14 bases are a match to TRBD2. The CDR3 has 17 residues. Germline V gene sequence: CDR1 SGHTA, CDR2 FQGNSA. The V and J ends lost 5 bases and 7 bases, in that order; junction bases with no gene match: 10. CDR3 residues: CASSPTGLAGGGNEQFF. The CDR3 DNA sequence: TGTGCCAGCAGCCCTACCGGACTAGCGGGGGGCGGGAATGAGCAGTTCTTC.

The rearrangement links TRBV19 to TRBJ2-6; possible D gene TRBD2, 5 bases. Trimming pared 4 bases from V and 3 bases from J, leaving 7 bases between. CDR1 is LNHDA, CDR2 SQIVND, per germline (reference sequence). The CDR3 covers 14 residues. CDR3 sequence (DNA): TGTGCCAGTAGTACGGGGAGTGGGGCCAACGTCCTGACTTTC. Amino acids: CASSTGSGANVLTF.

This clone was counted once. The CDR3 protein is CASTGNTEAFF. Here the CDR3 DNA reads TGTGCCAGCACGGGGAACACTGAAGCTTTCTTT. The chain is built from TRBV2 and TRBJ1-1, with D unresolved. Trimming left V 7 bases short and J 1 base short, with 4 bases between. The germline gives CDR1 SNHLY, CDR2 FYNNEI. This CDR3 is built from 11 residues.

The chain links TRBV30 to TRBJ2-5, with TRBD2 matching 8 bases. The germline gives CDR1 GTSNPN, CDR2 SVGIG (reference sequence). J gave up 7 bases and V 0 bases, and 7 bases lay outside the gene matches. The CDR3 extends over 14 amino acids. DNA for the CDR3: TGTGCCTGGAGTGTATCTGGCGGGGGGCGGACCCAGTACTTC. Its translation is CAWSVSGGGRTQYF. The variable domain in full, completed from reference TRBV30 and TRBJ2-5, reads SQTIHQWPATLVQPVGSPLSLECTVEGTSNPNLYWYRQAAGRGLQLLFYSVGIGQISSEVPQNLSASRPQDRQFILSSKKLLLSDSGFYLCAWSVSGGGRTQYFGPGTRLLVL.

This sequence joins TRBV30 and TRBJ2-7, with 9 bases that match TRBD1. The CDR3 contains 17 residues. J was trimmed by 0 bases and V by 8 bases; bases with no gene match: 17. Germline V gene lookup returns CDR1 GTSNPN and CDR2 SVGIG (reference sequence). The CDR3 reads CALTGTGPTLSSYEQYF. The CDR3 DNA follows: TGTGCCCTAACCGGGACAGGGCCAACCCTTAGCTCCTACGAGCAGTACTTC.

This clone has more than one count but fewer than ten. This rearrangement joins TRBV2 to TRBJ1-5, with TRBD1 matching over 7 bases. The CDR3 is 13 residues long. Germline CDR1 reads SNHLY; CDR2 reads FYNNEI. V trimming: 7 bases; J trimming: 5 bases; junction bases outside the gene matches: 5. CDR3 residues: CASTGQGDQPQHF. In DNA form, the CDR3 reads TGTGCCAGCACGGGGCAGGGGGATCAGCCCCAGCATTTT.

The genes are TRBV5-1 and TRBJ2-2, with D perhaps TRBD1 (5 bases). This CDR3 has 12 residues. The germline V and J ends were trimmed by 5 bases and 7 bases, with 9 bases remaining between them. The germline V gene has CDR1 SGHRS and CDR2 YFSETQ. The CDR3: CASRTEVGELFF. The CDR3 DNA sequence: TGCGCCAGCAGGACAGAAGTCGGGGAGCTGTTTTTT.

As DNA, the CDR3 is TGTGCCAGCAGCGACAGGGACGGCGGGGGTAGGACCCAGTACTTC. It translates to CASSDRDGGGRTQYF. This chain connects TRBV9 to TRBJ2-5; TRBD2 might be the D (7 bases). V was cut by 3 bases and J by 7 bases, with 19 bases left in between. Germline CDR1 SGDLS, CDR2 YYNGEE. The CDR3 covers 15 residues. The variable domain in full, with the rest retrieved from reference TRBV9 and TRBJ2-5, is DSGVTQTPKHLITATGQRVTLRCSPRSGDLSVYWYQQSLDQGLQFLIQYYNGEERAKGNILERFSAQQFPDLHSELNLSSLELGDSALYFCASSDRDGGGRTQYFGPGTRLLVL.

This clone was counted only a few times. The J gene is TRBJ1-5, the V gene TRBV27; D remains ambiguous. Per the germline V gene, CDR1 is MNHEY and CDR2 is SMNVEV (reference sequence). The CDR3 runs to 13 residues. V lost 6 bases and J lost 2, with 8 bases in between. Written as DNA, the CDR3 is TGTGCCAGCAGACTAGGCGGCAATCAGCCCCAGCATTTT. This codes for CASRLGGNQPQHF.

V gene TRBV9 combines with J gene TRBJ2-2; D unclear. The V gene lost 0 bases and the J gene lost 3 bases, with 6 bases spanning the gap. CDR1 and CDR2 (germline): SGDLS, YYNGEE. There are 14 residues in the CDR3. The chain's CDR3 is CASSVEHYTGELFF. CDR3 nucleotide sequence: TGTGCCAGCAGCGTAGAACATTACACCGGGGAGCTGTTTTTT.

The chain has TRBV29-1 and TRBJ2-3; D is ambiguous. The CDR3 is 12 amino acids. V was cut by 4 bases and J by 4 bases, with 9 bases left in between. The V gene's germline CDR1 is SQVTM and CDR2 ANQGSEA. In DNA, the CDR3 is TGCAGCGTTGGTGTAGGCGCAGATACGCAGTATTTT. The encoded protein is CSVGVGADTQYF.

This clone was observed a single time. The chain employs TRBV30 and TRBJ1-2, with no clear D. Germline CDR1 is GTSNPN and CDR2 is SVGIG (reference sequence). This CDR3 contains 12 residues. Deletions cut 3 bases from V and 4 bases from J, with 9 bases between. The CDR3 nucleotides read TGTGCCTGGAGCCAAGAACTCTATGGCTACACCTTC. It specifies CAWSQELYGYTF.

This clone was recorded once. CDR3 amino acids: CASRPGPGGYTF. The CDR3 DNA sequence: TGTGCCAGCAGACCAGGACCCGGAGGCTACACCTTC. The rearrangement uses TRBV28 and TRBJ1-2; unclear D gene. CDR3 length: 12 amino acids. CDR1 and CDR2 from the germline V gene are MDHEN and SYDVKM. Trimming removed 6 bases at V and 8 bases at J, with 13 bases between.

The V gene is TRBV2, the J gene TRBJ2-7, with 12 bases aligning to TRBD2. Germline assignment: CDR1 SNHLY and CDR2 FYNNEI. The CDR3 extends over 15 amino acids. With V trimmed by 4 bases and J by 8 bases, 9 bases remained unmatched. The CDR3 here is CASSGTSGAEVKQYF. The DNA for the CDR3 is TGTGCCAGCAGTGGGACTAGCGGGGCCGAGGTTAAGCAGTACTTC.

This clone was seen just once. The chain employs TRBV28 and TRBJ1-1; the D is unclear. This CDR3 region has 14 residues. Per germline, CDR1 MDHEN and CDR2 SYDVKM. Trimming took off 5 bases at V and 1 base at J, with 11 bases between the two ends. In DNA form, the CDR3 reads TGTGCCAGCAGTCCCATAGTGGCGAACACTGAAGCTTTCTTT. Translated, it gives CASSPIVANTEAFF.